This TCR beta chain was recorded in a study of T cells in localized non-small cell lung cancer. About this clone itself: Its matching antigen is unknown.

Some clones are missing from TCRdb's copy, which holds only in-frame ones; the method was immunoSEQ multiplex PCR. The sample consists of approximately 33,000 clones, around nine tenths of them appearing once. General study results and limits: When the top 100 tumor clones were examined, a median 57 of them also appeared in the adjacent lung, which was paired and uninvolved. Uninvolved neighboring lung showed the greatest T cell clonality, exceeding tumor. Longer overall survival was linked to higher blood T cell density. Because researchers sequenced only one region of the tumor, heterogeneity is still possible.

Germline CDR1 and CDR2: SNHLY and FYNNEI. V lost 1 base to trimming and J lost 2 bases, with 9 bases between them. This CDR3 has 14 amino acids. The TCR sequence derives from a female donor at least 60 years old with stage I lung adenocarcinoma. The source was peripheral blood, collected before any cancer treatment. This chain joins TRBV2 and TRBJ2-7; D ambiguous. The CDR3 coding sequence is TGTGCCAGCAGTGAAGGCCCCACAGCCTACGAGCAGTACTTC. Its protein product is CASSEGPTAYEQYF.